This T cell receptor beta chain was observed in a study of response to subunit inactivated influenza vaccine. A few counts support this clonotype. The V gene's germline CDR1 is SGHVS and CDR2 FQNEAQ. CDR3 size: 15 residues. V was trimmed by 2 bases and J by 4 bases, leaving 12 bases between them. TCRdb recomputed calls from the RT-PCR reads with MiXCR, one row per CDR3 protein. The sample shows 150,000 to 200,000 distinct CDR3 sequences, approximately 12% of them seen only once. The same sample was also used in a study of T cells expressing NK-cell markers. This second study says: TCR beta libraries carry UMIs added by 5'RACE template switching. The CD3+CD56-NKG2C+ fraction of a few donors was also led by these clonotypes.

The chain has TRBV7-8 and TRBJ2-1; no reliable D call. Sequencing used CD8+ T cells sorted from PBMCs, obtained about 12 days after vaccination. The clonotype comes from a man between 50 and 59 years old who received an inactivated influenza vaccine. The DNA of the CDR3 is TGTGCCAGCAGCTTAATTGTATCAATTTACAATGAGCAGTTCTTC. Its translation is CASSLIVSIYNEQFF.